This T cell receptor beta chain is drawn from a study of blood T cell repertoires in COVID-19. Study in general: Material from acute and convalescent COVID-19 was sourced from the United States, Italy and Spain. PBMCs, B-cell-depleted T cells, or T cells were the source of the cDNA or gDNA that made up the material.

In the source study's methods: Reference gene primers were amplified, and this amplification served to estimate nucleated cell counts. Produced via immunoSEQ multiplex PCR; TCRdb's table is partial and in-frame only. Clonal size and the V and J genes are those of that table, whereas D and trimming came from the DNA. The sample shows roughly 170,000 clones, around two thirds of them seen only once. Per the germline V gene, CDR1 is SNHLY and CDR2 is FYNNEI. The CDR3 runs 11 residues. The V gene lost 6 bases and the J gene lost 3 bases, with 6 bases spanning the gap. Material for sequencing was peripheral blood. The genes are TRBV2 and TRBJ2-7; no reliable D call. This clonotype was obtained from a woman aged 80 or older with acute or convalescent COVID-19. The CDR3 DNA reads as TGTGCCAGCAGCCTAATCTACGAGCAGTACTTC. Amino acid sequence: CASSLIYEQYF.